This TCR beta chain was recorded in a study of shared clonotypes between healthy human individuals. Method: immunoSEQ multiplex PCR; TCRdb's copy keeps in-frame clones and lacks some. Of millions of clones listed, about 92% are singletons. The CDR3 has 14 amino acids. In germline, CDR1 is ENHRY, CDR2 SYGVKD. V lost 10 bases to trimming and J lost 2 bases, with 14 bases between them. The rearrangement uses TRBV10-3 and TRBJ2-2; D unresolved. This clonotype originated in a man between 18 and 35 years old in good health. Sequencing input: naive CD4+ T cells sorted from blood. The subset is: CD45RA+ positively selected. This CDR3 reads CASNLNHNTGELFF. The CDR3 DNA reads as TGTGCCAGCAATCTAAACCATAACACCGGGGAGCTGTTTTTT.